This TCR beta chain was captured in a study of blood T cell repertoires in COVID-19. At the level of the study: Nucleic acid was either cDNA or gDNA, and it came from T cells, B-cell-depleted T cells, or PBMCs.

The CDR3 spans 14 residues. With 1 base clipped from V and 4 bases from J, the junction kept 1 base outside the gene matches. Source study methods: Quantification of nucleated cells was approximated via reference gene primer amplification. TCRdb's copy holds only in-frame clones and misses some; the assay was immunoSEQ multiplex PCR. From that table come the V and J calls and clone size; the DNA was used to work out D and trimming. This sample has 200,000 to 300,000 clones, with approximately 88% found just once. This study enrolled people aged about 18 to 90 from about two dozen US geographic areas. Clinical histories supplied by participants themselves formed the basis of cohort assignment.

This sequence was found in a woman aged 40 to 55 with acute COVID-19. The rearrangement uses TRBV23-1 and TRBJ1-5; 7 bases agree with TRBD1. TRBV23-1 is designated an ORF whose function remains uncertain. The specimen was PBMCs or T cells enriched from blood (not recorded which). The CDR3 DNA reads TGCGCCAGCAGTCAATGGGGACAGAATCAGCCCCAGCATTTT. Its protein is CASSQWGQNQPQHF.